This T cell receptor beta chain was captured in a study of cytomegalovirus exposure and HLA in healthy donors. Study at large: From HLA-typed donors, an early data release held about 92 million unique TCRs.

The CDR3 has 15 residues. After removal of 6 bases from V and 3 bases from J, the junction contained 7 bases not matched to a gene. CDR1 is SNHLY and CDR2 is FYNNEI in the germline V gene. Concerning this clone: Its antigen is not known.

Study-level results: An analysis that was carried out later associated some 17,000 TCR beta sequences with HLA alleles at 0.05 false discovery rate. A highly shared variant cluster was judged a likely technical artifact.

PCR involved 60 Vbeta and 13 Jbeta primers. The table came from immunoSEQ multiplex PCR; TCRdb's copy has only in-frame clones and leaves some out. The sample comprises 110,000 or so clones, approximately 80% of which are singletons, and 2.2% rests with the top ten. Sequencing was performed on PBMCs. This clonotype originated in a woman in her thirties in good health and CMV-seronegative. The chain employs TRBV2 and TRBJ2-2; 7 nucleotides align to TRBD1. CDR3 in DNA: TGTGCCAGCAGCAGTGGACAGGTTGACACCGGGGAGCTGTTTTTT. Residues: CASSSGQVDTGELFF.